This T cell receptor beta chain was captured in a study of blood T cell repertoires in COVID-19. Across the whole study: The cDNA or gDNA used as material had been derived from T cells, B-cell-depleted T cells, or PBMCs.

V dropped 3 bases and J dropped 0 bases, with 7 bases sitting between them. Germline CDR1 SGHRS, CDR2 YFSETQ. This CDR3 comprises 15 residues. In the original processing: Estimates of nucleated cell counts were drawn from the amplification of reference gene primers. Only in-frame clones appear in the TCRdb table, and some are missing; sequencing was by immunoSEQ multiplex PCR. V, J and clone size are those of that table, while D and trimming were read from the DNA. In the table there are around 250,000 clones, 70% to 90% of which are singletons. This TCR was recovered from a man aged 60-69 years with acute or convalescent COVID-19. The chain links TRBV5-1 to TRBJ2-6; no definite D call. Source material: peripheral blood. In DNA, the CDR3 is TGCGCCAGCAGCTCTAGACGCTCTGGGGCCAACGTCCTGACTTTC. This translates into CASSSRRSGANVLTF.